These 14 T cell receptor beta chains originate from one sample sequenced in a study of T cell responses to AZD1222 COVID-19 vaccine. The table came from immunoSEQ multiplex PCR; TCRdb's copy has only in-frame clones and leaves some out. The sample has 150,000 or so clones, 90% to 95% seen once. The sample was peripheral blood, taken on day 0 of AZD1222 vaccination. The source of these receptors is an adult in good health.

The chain recombines TRBV19 with TRBJ1-5; D unclear. The CDR3 contains 15 residues. Germline V gives CDR1 LNHDA, CDR2 SQIVND (reference sequence). Trimming shortened V by 5 bases and J by 0 bases, and 11 bases separated the two germline ends. The CDR3 DNA follows: TGTGCCAGTAGTCGATCCCAGCTTAGCAATCAGCCCCAGCATTTT. Translating it yields CASSRSQLSNQPQHF.

The genes are TRBV11-2 and TRBJ2-7, with D possibly being TRBD1 or TRBD2 (6 bases each). V lost 5 bases, J lost 4 bases, and 9 bases lay in between. CDR1 is SGHAT, CDR2 FQNNGV, per germline. CDR3 length: 12 amino acids. CDR3 nucleotide sequence: TGTGCCAGCAGCCGAGGGGGGTACGAGCAGTACTTC. Translated: CASSRGGYEQYF.

This chain connects TRBV28 to TRBJ1-2; D is unclear. Per the germline V gene, CDR1 is MDHEN and CDR2 is SYDVKM. Trimming removed 8 bases from V and 4 bases from J, with 14 bases in between. The CDR3 sequence is 13 residues long. The CDR3: CASGLDLLYGYTF. DNA of the CDR3: TGTGCCAGCGGATTGGACCTCCTCTATGGCTACACCTTC.

This chain uses TRBV10-3 with TRBJ2-7, with D perhaps TRBD2 (5 bases). The germline V gene has CDR1 ENHRY and CDR2 SYGVKD. V was shortened by 7 bases and J by 2 bases, with 9 bases between the two germline ends. This CDR3 comprises 12 residues. CDR3 DNA: TGTGCCATCACTAGCACTACCTACGAGCAGTACTTC. Translated, it gives CAITSTTYEQYF.

V usage is TRBV12-3 or TRBV12-4 and J usage is TRBJ1-2; D not certain. The CDR3 is 13 residues long. V shed 6 bases and J shed 0 bases, with 8 bases lying between them. DNA of the CDR3: TGTGCCAGCAGATCCGGGACTAACTATGGCTACACCTTC. Translation gives CASRSGTNYGYTF.

The chain recombines TRBV9 with TRBJ1-2; 8 bases align to TRBD1. The junction had 8 bases not matched to a gene; V was cut back by 3 bases and J by 7 bases. Germline-derived CDR1 and CDR2 are SGDLS and YYNGEE. The CDR3 is 14 amino acids. CDR3 sequence: CASSESPGGGGYTF. DNA for the CDR3: TGTGCCAGCAGCGAAAGCCCAGGGGGCGGTGGCTACACCTTC.

The rearrangement uses TRBV5-1 and TRBJ2-3, with no clear D. The germline CDR1 and CDR2 sequences are SGHRS and YFSETQ. The CDR3 consists of 13 residues. The germline V and J ends were trimmed by 1 base and 3 bases, with 6 bases remaining between them. The CDR3 protein is CASSLTDTDTQYF. CDR3 nucleotides: TGCGCCAGCAGCTTGACAGATACAGATACGCAGTATTTT.

This chain connects TRBV12-3 or TRBV12-4 to TRBJ1-5; D uncertain. This CDR3 is built from 12 residues. V gave up 2 bases and J gave up 5 bases, with 4 bases separating them. The CDR3 bases are TGTGCCAGCAGTTTAAGCGATCAGCCCCAGCATTTT. Translated: CASSLSDQPQHF.

The V call is TRBV19, the J call TRBJ2-1, with 9 bases identical to TRBD2. V shed 5 bases and J 8 bases; nucleotides not matched to a gene: 10. In germline, CDR1 is LNHDA, CDR2 SQIVND (reference sequence). The CDR3 runs 15 residues. The CDR3 DNA sequence: TGTGCCAGTAGTGTGGTAGCGGGGGATAACGATGAGCAGTTCTTC. Amino acids: CASSVVAGDNDEQFF.

The rearrangement links TRBV7-8 to TRBJ2-1; D not resolved. This CDR3 has 16 amino acids. V was shortened by 1 base and J by 9 bases, with 19 bases between the two germline ends. CDR1 and CDR2 (germline): SGHVS, FQNEAQ. The CDR3 loop reads CASSLEVVGQLGEQFF. The CDR3 DNA is TGTGCCAGCAGCTTAGAGGTTGTTGGGCAATTAGGTGAGCAGTTCTTC.

V and J are TRBV2 and TRBJ2-1, with 7 positions matching TRBD2. CDR3 length equals 15 residues. V lost 1 base to trimming and J lost 7 bases; unmatched junction nucleotides: 7. Germline V gene data show CDR1 as SNHLY and CDR2 as FYNNEI. CDR3 region: CASSEGTRGTNEQFF. CDR3 bases: TGTGCCAGCAGTGAAGGGACTAGGGGAACTAATGAGCAGTTCTTC.

The chain uses TRBV6-5 and TRBJ1-1, with 10 bases matching TRBD1. Looked up from germline, CDR1 is MNHEY and CDR2 is SVGAGI. The length of the CDR3 is 13 residues. Trimming at V came to 6 bases and at J to 6 bases, leaving 4 bases not matched to a gene. DNA of the CDR3: TGTGCCAGCAGGCGACAGGGGGCCTCTGAAGCTTTCTTT. It encodes CASRRQGASEAFF.

The chain is built from TRBV5-1 and TRBJ1-5; D not resolved. Germline lookup yields CDR1 SGHRS and CDR2 YFSETQ. The CDR3 totals 17 residues. V was clipped by 0 bases and J by 0 bases, with 13 bases between them. The CDR3 DNA sequence: TGCGCCAGCAGCTTGGCAGGCGGGATTAATAGCAATCAGCCCCAGCATTTT. Translation gives CASSLAGGINSNQPQHF.

The CDR3 nucleotides read TGTGCCAGCAGCCAATCGCAGGGGGCCAATACCGGGGAGCTGTTTTTT. This translates into CASSQSQGANTGELFF. V and J are TRBV14 and TRBJ2-2; 8 nucleotides align to TRBD1. The CDR3 loop spans 16 amino acids. Per germline, CDR1 SGHDN and CDR2 FVKESK. V trimming: 2 bases; J trimming: 5 bases; junction bases outside the gene matches: 7.